These T cell receptor beta chains were read from a single sample in a study of CD8+CD57+ T cells in acquired aplastic anemia. Each CDR3 protein is one row after TCRdb ran MiXCR on the reads. Of hundreds of thousands of distinct CDR3 sequences in the sample, 55% to 75% were seen once. Material: sorted CD4+, CD8+, or CD8+CD57+ T cells (not recorded which) from PBMCs. The origin of the receptors is a human donor in good health, serving as a control. Both conserved end residues are part of each CDR3. Fields, in order: clone size, J gene, V gene, D gene, CDR3 DNA, CDR3 protein. D genes are given only for firm matches. Not every row has a clone size; where given, it reads once, few, many or a size class.

>NA|TRBJ1-1|TRBV7-3|TRBD1
TGTGCCAGCTCAGGGGGCAGGGAGCAAGTTTTTTTT
CASSGGREQVFF
>few|TRBJ2-5|TRBV24-1|NA
TGTGCCACCAGTGACTCGACAGCCTACCAAGAGACCCAGTACTTC
CATSDSTAYQETQYF
>NA|TRBJ2-3|TRBV20-1|TRBD2
TGCAGTGCCTTTAGGACTAGCGGGGGGGTCACAGATACGCAGTATTTT
CSAFRTSGGVTDTQYF
>NA|TRBJ1-5|TRBV10-2|TRBD1
TGCGCCAGCAGTGCGGACAGGTCAAATCGAGCCCAGCATTTT
CASSADRSNRAQHF
>NA|TRBJ1-6|TRBV7-2|NA
TGTGCCAGCAGCTTGCTGGGATATCCCCTCCACTTT
CASSLLGYPLHF
>many|TRBJ2-1|TRBV6-2/TRBV6-3|NA
TGTGCCAGTAGCGGAACTTGGTTTAAGCAGTTCTTC
CASSGTWFKQFF
>NA|TRBJ2-4|TRBV7-9|TRBD2
TGTGCCAGCAGCTTGTCGAGCGGGGGAACCGGGGGGGCGAACATTCAGTACTTC
CASSLSSGGTGGANIQYF
>NA|TRBJ2-1|TRBV5-1|NA
TGCGCCAGCAGCTTGGAGCCCGGGGGATACAATGAGCAGTTCTTC
CASSLEPGGYNEQFF
>NA|TRBJ1-2|TRBV7-6|NA
TGTGCCAGCAGCTTAAGTGAGGGGGGATATGGCTACACCTTC
CASSLSEGGYGYTF
>NA|TRBJ2-1|TRBV7-2|NA
TGTGCCAGCAGCTTCACCGCGGCATCCGAAAATGAGCACTTC
CASSFTAASENEHF
>many|TRBJ1-4|TRBV7-9|NA
TGTGCCAGCAGCTCCCCCCGTAGTGTGGCAACTAATGAAAAACTGTTTTTT
CASSSPRSVATNEKLFF
>once|TRBJ2-7|TRBV9|TRBD2
TGTGCCAGCAGGCCGGGACTAGCGAACTACGAGCAGTACTTC
CASRPGLANYEQYF
>few|TRBJ1-1|TRBV2|NA
TGTGCCAGCACAGTAAGTAGGGACACTGAAGCTTTCTTT
CASTVSRDTEAFF
>NA|TRBJ2-3|TRBV10-3|NA
TGTGCCAGCAGTTACAGGAGGGGACCCACCACAGATACGCAGTATTTT
CASSYRRGPTTDTQYF
>NA|TRBJ2-3|TRBV29-1|NA
TGCAGCGTCGGACTCGAAGTAACAGATACGCAGTATTTT
CSVGLEVTDTQYF
>once|TRBJ2-7|TRBV7-2|NA
TGTGCCAGCAGCTTGGAGGGTCCCCACGAGCAGTACTTC
CASSLEGPHEQYF
>NA|TRBJ1-2|TRBV7-2|NA
TGTGCCAGCAAAAACAGGGATCGCACAGATACGCAGTATACCTTC
CASKNRDRTDTQYTF
>NA|TRBJ2-3|TRBV7-3|NA
TGTGCCAGCAGCTTAAGTGGACAGGGAGGGGATACGCAGTTT
CASSLSGQGGDTQF